This entry is about one T cell receptor (beta chain). The antigen remains undetermined. The isolated RNA, all of it, was reverse transcribed, so expressed TCRB transcripts were what got sequenced. Sequenced by immunoSEQ multiplex PCR; TCRdb stores in-frame clones only, minus some. The table lists under 300,000 clones, around 21% of them singletons. This specimen comes from a study of beta chain features in type 1 diabetes. Across the study: Cells sorted and examined across all samples totaled almost 110 million.

The CDR3 is 14 residues long. The V gene end was trimmed by 3 bases and the J gene end by 5 bases; junction bases not matched to a gene: 4. The germline gives CDR1 SGHTA, CDR2 FQGNSA. Study outcomes and limitations: For Type 1 diabetes patients, all four CD4+ subsets carried TCRB CDR3s that were moderately but significantly shorter.

This TCR was recovered from a woman in her thirties or forties with type 1 diabetes. The sequenced material came from naive CD4+ T cells from blood. The V and J genes are TRBV7-2 and TRBJ1-5; 7 bases are a match to TRBD1. Here the CDR3 reads CASSFGTEYQPQHF. CDR3 coding DNA: TGTGCCAGCAGCTTTGGGACAGAATATCAGCCCCAGCATTTT.